This TCR beta chain was found in a study of OX40 agonist ivuxolimab in advanced cancers. Study-level information: There were three patients with partial responses, one having hepatocellular carcinoma and two cutaneous melanoma.

Concerning this clone itself: The antigen remains unidentified.

Sampled blood was obtained at baseline, cycle 4 day 1, and cycle 7 day 1. Measured with immunoSEQ multiplex PCR; TCRdb has only the in-frame clones, and not every one. The sample records around 26,000 clones, about 74% being singletons. Study-level results: CD4+ and CD8+ blood T cells expanded clonally by week 6 at 0.1 to 3.0 mg/kg.

CDR1 is KGHSH, CDR2 LQKENI, per germline. V gave up 3 bases and J gave up 0 bases, with 13 bases separating them. This CDR3 region has 16 residues. The V gene is TRBV18, the J gene TRBJ2-3; possibly TRBD1 for D (6 bases). This receptor was obtained from an adult with an advanced solid tumor such as melanoma, head and neck, liver or kidney cancer. Sequencing used CD4+ or CD8+ T cells sorted from blood, obtained in a trial of the OX40 agonist ivuxolimab. The CDR3 loop reads CASSPTGNPSTDTQYF. The CDR3 DNA sequence: TGTGCCAGCTCACCTACAGGGAACCCTAGCACAGATACGCAGTATTTT.